A single T cell receptor (beta chain) is shown here with its context. Its antigen is not known. This sample is part of a study of CD4 T cells in relation to SARS-CoV-2 and coronaviruses. Findings of the study overall: Approximately 65% of donors had memory CD4+ clonotypes crossrecognizing SARS-CoV-2 and common cold coronavirus spike. SARS-CoV-2-driven expansion was significantly weaker in crossreactive than monoreactive clones.

Naive and memory CD4+ T cell DNA was deep-sequenced without culture. Clones were read by immunoSEQ multiplex PCR, and TCRdb kept only the in-frame ones, dropping some. This table holds tens of thousands of clones, about 94% found once. The V end was cut by 0 bases, the J end by 1 base, with 2 bases between. Germline values: CDR1 SGDLS, CDR2 YYNGEE. The CDR3 loop spans 13 amino acids. The unexposed donors gave CD4+ T cells in about 2011-2018, prior to COVID-19. The sequence was obtained from a human donor in good health. Sample: naive CD4+ T cells from PBMCs. Subset given: naive CD4+ T cells isolated by negative enrichment. The chain carries TRBV9 and TRBJ1-5; no clear D. DNA of the CDR3: TGTGCCAGCAGCGTAGAAAGCAATCAGCCCCAGCATTTT. Its translation: CASSVESNQPQHF.